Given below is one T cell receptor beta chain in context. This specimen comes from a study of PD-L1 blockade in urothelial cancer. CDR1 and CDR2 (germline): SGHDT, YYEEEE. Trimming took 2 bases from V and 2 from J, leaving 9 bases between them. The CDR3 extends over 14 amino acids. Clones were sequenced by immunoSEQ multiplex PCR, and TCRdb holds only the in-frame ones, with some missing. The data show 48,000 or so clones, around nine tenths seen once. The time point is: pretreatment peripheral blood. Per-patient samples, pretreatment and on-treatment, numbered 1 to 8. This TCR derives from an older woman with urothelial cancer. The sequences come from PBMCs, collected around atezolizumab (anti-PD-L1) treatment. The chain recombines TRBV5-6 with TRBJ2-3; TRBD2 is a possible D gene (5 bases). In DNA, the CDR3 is TGTGCCAGCAGCTTTCTCGGGAACACAGATACGCAGTATTTT. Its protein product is CASSFLGNTDTQYF.